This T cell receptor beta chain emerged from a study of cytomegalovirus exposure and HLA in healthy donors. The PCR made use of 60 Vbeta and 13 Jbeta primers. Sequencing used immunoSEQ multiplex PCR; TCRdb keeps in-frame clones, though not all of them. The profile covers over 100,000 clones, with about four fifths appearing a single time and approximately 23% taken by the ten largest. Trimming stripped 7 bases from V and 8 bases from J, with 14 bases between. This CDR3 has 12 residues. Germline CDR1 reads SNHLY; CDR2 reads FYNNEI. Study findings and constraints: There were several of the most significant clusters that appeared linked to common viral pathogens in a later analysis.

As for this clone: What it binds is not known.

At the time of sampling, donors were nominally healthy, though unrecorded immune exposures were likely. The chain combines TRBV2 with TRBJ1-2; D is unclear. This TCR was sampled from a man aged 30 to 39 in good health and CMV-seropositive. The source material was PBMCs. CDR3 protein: CASTQTARGYTF. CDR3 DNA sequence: TGTGCCAGCACCCAAACGGCGAGGGGCTACACCTTC.